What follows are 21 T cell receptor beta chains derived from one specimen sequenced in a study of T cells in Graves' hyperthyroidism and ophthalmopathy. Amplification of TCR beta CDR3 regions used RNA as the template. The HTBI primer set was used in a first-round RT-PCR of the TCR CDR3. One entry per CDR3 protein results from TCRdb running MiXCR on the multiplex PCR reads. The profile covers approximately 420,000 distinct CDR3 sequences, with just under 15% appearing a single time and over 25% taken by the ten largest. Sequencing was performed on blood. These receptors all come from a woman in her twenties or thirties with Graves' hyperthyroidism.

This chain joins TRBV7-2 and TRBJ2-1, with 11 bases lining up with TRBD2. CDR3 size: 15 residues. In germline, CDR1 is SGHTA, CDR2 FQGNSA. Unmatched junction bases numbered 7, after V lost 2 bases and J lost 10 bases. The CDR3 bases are TGTGCCAGCAGCTTAAGTACGACTAGCGGGGAGGAGCAGTTCTTC. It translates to CASSLSTTSGEEQFF.

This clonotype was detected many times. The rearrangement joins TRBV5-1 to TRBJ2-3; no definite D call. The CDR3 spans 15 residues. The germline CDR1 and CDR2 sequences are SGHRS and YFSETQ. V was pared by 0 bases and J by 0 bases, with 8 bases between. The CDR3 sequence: CASSLVPTSTDTQYF. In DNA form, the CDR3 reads TGCGCCAGCAGCTTGGTGCCTACTAGCACAGATACGCAGTATTTT.

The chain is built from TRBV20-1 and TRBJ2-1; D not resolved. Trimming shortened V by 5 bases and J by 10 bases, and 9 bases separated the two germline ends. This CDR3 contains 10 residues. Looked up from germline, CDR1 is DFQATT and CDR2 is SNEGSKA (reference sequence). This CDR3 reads CSAQFGEQFF. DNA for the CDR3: TGCAGTGCTCAGTTTGGGGAGCAGTTCTTC.

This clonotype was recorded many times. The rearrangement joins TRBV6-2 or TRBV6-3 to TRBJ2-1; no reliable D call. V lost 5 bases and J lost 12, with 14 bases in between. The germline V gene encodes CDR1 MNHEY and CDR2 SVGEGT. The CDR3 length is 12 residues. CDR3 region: CASSLLPAGQFF. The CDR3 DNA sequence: TGTGCCAGCAGTCTCCTCCCTGCTGGGCAGTTCTTC.

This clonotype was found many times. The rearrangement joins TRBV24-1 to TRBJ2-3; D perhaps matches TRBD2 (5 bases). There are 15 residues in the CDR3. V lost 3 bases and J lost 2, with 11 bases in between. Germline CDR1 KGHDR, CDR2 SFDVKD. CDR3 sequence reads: CATSDASGFTDTQYF. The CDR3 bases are TGTGCCACCAGTGATGCAAGCGGATTCACAGATACGCAGTATTTT.

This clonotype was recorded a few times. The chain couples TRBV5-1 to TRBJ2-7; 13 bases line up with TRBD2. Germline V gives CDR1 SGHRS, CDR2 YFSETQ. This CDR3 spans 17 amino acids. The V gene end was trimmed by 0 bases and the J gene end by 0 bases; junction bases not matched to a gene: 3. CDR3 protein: CASSLELAGGSSYEQYF. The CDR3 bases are TGCGCCAGCAGCTTGGAACTAGCGGGAGGGAGCTCCTACGAGCAGTACTTC.

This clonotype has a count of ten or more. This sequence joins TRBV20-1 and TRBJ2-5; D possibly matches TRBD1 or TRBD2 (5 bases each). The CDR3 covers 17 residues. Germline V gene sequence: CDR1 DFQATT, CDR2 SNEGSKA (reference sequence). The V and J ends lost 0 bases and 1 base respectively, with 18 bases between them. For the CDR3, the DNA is TGCAGTGCTAGAGAAGGGGCAGGGAGTAGTCCCCAAGAGACCCAGTACTTC. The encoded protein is CSAREGAGSSPQETQYF.

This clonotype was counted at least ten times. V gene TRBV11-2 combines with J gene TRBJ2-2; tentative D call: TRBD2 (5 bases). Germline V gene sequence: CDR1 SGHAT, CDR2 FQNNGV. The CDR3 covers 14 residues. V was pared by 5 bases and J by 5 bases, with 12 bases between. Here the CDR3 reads CASSKKRVTGELFF. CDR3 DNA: TGTGCCAGCAGCAAGAAGAGGGTAACCGGGGAGCTGTTTTTT.

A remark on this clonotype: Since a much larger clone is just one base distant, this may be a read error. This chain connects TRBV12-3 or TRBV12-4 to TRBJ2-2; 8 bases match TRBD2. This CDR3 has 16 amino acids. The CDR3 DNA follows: TGTGCCAGCAGTTTGCAGCTAGCGGGCCCCGCCGGGGGGCTGTTTTTT. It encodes CASSLQLAGPAGGLFF.

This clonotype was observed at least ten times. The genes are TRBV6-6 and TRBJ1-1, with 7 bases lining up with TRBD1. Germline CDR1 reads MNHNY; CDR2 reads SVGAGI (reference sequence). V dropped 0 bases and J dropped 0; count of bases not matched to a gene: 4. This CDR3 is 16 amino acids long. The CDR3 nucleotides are TGTGCCAGCAGTTACTCATCTACAGGGGTGAACACTGAAGCTTTCTTT. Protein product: CASSYSSTGVNTEAFF.

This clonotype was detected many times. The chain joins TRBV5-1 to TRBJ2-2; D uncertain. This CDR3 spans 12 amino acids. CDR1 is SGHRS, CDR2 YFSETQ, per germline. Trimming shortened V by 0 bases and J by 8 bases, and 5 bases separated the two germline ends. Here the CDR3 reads CASSLAWGELFF. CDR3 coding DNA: TGCGCCAGCAGCTTGGCGTGGGGGGAGCTGTTTTTT.

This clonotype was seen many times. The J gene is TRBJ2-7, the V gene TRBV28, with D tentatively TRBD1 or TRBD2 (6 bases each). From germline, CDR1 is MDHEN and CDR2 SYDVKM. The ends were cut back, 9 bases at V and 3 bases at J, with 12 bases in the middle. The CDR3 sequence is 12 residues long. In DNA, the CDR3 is TGTGCCAGTACAGGGAGGTACTACGAGCAGTACTTC. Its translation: CASTGRYYEQYF.

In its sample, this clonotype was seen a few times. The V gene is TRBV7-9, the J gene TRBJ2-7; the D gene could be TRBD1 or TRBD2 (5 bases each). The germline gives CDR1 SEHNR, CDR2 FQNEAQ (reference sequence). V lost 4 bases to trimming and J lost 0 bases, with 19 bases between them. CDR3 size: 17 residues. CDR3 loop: CASSSPGTHQSSYEQYF. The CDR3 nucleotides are TGTGCCAGCAGCTCGCCCGGGACCCACCAAAGCTCCTACGAGCAGTACTTC.

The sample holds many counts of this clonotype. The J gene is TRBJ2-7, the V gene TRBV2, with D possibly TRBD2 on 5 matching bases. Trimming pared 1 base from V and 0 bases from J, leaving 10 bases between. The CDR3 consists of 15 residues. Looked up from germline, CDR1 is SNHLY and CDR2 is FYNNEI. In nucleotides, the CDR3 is TGTGCCAGCAGTGAAGTGGGCGGGTACTCCTACGAGCAGTACTTC. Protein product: CASSEVGGYSYEQYF.

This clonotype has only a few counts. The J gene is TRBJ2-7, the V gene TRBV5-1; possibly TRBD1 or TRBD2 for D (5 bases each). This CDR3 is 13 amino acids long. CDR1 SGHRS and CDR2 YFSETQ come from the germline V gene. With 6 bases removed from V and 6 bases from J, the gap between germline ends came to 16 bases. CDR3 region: CASNEGPLREQYF. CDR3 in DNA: TGCGCCAGCAATGAGGGACCCCTGCGCGAGCAGTACTTC.

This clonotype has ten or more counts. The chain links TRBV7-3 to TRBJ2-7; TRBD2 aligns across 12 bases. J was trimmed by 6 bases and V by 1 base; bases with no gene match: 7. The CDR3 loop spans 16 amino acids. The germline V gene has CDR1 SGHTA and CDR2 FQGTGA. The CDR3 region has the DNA TGTGCCAGCAGCTTAATGACTAGCGGGGGTCGGGGCGAGCAGTACTTC. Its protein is CASSLMTSGGRGEQYF. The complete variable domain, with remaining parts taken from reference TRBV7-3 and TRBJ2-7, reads GAGVSQTPSNKVTEKGKYVELRCDPISGHTALYWYRQSLGQGPEFLIYFQGTGAADDSGLPNDRFFAVRPEGSVSTLKIQRTERGDSAVYLCASSLMTSGGRGEQYFGPGTRLTVT.

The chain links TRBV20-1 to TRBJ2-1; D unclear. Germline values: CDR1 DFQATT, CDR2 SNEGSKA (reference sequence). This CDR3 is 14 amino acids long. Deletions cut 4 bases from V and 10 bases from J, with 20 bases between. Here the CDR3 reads CSAIFGIKGYEQFF. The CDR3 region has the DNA TGCAGTGCTATTTTCGGCATAAAAGGGTACGAGCAGTTCTTC.

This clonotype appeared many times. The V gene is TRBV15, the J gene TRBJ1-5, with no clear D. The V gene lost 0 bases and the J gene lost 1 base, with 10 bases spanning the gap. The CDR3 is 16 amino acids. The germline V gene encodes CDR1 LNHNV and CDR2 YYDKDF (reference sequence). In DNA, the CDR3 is TGTGCCACCAGCAGAGATGGGTTGCAGAGCAATCAGCCCCAGCATTTT. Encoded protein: CATSRDGLQSNQPQHF.

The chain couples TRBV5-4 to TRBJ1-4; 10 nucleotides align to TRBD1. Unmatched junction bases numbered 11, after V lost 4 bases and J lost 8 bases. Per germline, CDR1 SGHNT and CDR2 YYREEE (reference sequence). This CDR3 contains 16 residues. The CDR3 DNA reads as TGTGCCAGCAGCGCTGATCCCGGGACAGGGGTGGAAAAACTGTTTTTT. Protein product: CASSADPGTGVEKLFF.

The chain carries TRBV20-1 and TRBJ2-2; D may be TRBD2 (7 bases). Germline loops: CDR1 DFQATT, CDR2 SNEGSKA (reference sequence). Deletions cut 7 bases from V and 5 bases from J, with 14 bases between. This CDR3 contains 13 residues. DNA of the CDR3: TGCAGTGTTACCGAGGGGGGGACCGGGGAGCTGTTTTTT. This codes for CSVTEGGTGELFF.

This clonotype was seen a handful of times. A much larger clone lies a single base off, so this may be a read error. CDR3 DNA sequence: TGCAGTGCTACAAGCGGGAGCACAGATACGCGGTATTTT. Protein sequence: CSATSGSTDTRYF. The V gene is TRBV20-1, the J gene TRBJ2-3; 8 bases align to TRBD2. The CDR3 spans 13 residues. CDR1 and CDR2 (germline): DFQATT, SNEGSKA (reference sequence).